This entry describes one T cell receptor (beta chain). The data belong to a study of T cell responses to AZD1222 COVID-19 vaccine. Repertoires were generated with immunoSEQ multiplex PCR, while TCRdb's copy carries only in-frame clones and drops some. The sample has about 120,000 clones, approximately 92% seen once. V was cut by 1 base and J by 4 bases, with 7 bases left in between. The V gene's germline CDR1 is SGHAT and CDR2 FQNNGV. The CDR3 totals 13 residues. This sequence originates from an adult in good health. The V call is TRBV11-2, the J call TRBJ2-5; D is ambiguous. The sequencing used peripheral blood, collected on day 0 of AZD1222 vaccination. In DNA form, the CDR3 reads TGTGCCAGCAGCTTAGGGAACCGAGAGACCCAGTACTTC. Translation: CASSLGNRETQYF. The variable domain in full, completed from reference TRBV11-2 and TRBJ2-5, reads EAGVAQSPRYKIIEKRQSVAFWCNPISGHATLYWYQQILGQGPKLLIQFQNNGVVDDSQLPKDRFSAERLKGVDSTLKIQPAKLEDSAVYLCASSLGNRETQYFGPGTRLLVL.